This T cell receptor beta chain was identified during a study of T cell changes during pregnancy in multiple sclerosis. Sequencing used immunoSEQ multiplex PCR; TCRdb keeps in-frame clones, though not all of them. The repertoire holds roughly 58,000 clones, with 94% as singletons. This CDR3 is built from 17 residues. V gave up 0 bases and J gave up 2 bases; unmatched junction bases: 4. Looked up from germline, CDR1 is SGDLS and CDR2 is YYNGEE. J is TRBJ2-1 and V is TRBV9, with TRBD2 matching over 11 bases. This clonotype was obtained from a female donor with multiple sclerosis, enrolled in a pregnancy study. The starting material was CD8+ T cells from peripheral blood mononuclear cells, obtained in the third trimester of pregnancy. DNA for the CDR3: TGTGCCAGCAGCGTAGCAGTGACTAGCGGGACCTACAATGAGCAGTTCTTC. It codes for CASSVAVTSGTYNEQFF.